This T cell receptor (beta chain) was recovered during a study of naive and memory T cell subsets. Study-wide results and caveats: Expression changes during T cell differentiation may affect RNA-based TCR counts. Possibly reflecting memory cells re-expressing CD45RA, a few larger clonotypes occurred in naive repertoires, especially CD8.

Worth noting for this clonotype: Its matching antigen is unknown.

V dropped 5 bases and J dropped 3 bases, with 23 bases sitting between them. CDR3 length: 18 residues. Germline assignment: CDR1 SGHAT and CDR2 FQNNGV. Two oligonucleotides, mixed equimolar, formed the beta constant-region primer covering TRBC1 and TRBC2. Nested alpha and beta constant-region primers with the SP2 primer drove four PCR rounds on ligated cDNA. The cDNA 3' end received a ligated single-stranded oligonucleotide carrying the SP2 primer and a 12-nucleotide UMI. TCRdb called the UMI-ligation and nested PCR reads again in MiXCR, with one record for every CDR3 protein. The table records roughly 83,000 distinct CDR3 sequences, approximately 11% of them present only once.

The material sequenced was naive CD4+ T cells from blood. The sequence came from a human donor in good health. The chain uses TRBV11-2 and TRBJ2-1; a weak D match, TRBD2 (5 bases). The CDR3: CASSNLLQLHRDYNEQFF. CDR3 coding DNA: TGTGCCAGCAGCAACCTACTCCAACTACACCGGGACTACAATGAGCAGTTCTTC.